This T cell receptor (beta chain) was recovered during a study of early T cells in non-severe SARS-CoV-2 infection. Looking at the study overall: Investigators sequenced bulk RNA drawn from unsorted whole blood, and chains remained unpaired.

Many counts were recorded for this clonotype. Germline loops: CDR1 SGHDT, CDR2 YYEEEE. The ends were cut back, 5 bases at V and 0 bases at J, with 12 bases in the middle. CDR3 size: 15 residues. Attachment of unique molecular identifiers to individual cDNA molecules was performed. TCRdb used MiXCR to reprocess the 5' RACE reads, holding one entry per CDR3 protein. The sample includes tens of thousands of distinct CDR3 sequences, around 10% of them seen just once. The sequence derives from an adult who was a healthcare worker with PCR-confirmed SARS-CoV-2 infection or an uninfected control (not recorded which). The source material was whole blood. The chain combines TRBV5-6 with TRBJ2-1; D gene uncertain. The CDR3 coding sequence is TGTGCCAGCAGTTGGGTCTCAAACTCCTACAATGAGCAGTTCTTC. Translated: CASSWVSNSYNEQFF.